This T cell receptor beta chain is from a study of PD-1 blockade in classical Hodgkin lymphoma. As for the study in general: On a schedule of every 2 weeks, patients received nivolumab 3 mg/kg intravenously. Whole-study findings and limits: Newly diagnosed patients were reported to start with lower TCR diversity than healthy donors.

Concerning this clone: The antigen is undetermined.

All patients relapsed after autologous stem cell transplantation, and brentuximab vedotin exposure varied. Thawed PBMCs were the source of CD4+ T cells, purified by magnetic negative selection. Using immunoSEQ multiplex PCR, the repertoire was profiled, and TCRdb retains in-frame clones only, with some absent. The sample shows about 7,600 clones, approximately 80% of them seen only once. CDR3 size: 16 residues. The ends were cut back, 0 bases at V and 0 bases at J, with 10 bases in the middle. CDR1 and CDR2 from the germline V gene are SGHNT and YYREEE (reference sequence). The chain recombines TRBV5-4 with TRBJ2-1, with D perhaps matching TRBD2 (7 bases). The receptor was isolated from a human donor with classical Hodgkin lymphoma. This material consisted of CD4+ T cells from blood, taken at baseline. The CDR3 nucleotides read TGTGCCAGCAGCTTGGCGGCGGGGGCCTCCTACAATGAGCAGTTCTTC. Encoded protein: CASSLAAGASYNEQFF.